Reported below is one TCR beta chain. Antigen specificity is unknown. The data belong to a study of cytomegalovirus exposure and HLA in healthy donors. Whole-study findings and limits: A later look showed TCR association rates differing by HLA locus, highest for DRB1 and lowest for HLA-C.

Vbeta (60) and Jbeta (13) primers were used in the PCR. Profiling relied on immunoSEQ multiplex PCR, and the TCRdb table lists in-frame clones only, not all of them. The sample contains 110,000 or so clones, about 72% of which appear only once. The material sequenced was PBMCs. The TCR comes from a man aged 50 or older in good health and CMV-seropositive.

The CDR3 DNA reads as TGTGCCAGCAGTAGACAGGGGGCGCCTGGAAACACCATATATTTT. It yields the protein CASSRQGAPGNTIYF. V and J are TRBV27 and TRBJ1-3; 10 bases fit TRBD1. V shed 5 bases, J shed 2 bases, and the junction held 3 bases outside the gene matches. This CDR3 contains 15 residues. From germline, CDR1 is MNHEY and CDR2 SMNVEV (reference sequence).